This entry features one T cell receptor beta chain sequence. The data derive from a study of cytomegalovirus exposure and HLA in healthy donors. The wider study: When 398 donors were genotyped, 81% of them were found to fall in the Caucasian-associated ancestry cluster.

Primers included in the PCR were 60 Vbeta and 13 Jbeta primers. The method was immunoSEQ multiplex PCR; TCRdb's version includes in-frame clones alone and lacks a portion of them. The repertoire holds about 110,000 clones, with about three quarters as singletons. CDR1 is MNHNS and CDR2 is SASEGT in the germline V gene. The V segment lost 4 bases and the J segment 7 bases; nucleotides outside the gene matches: 7. This CDR3 spans 14 amino acids. V usage is TRBV6-1 and J usage is TRBJ1-2, with 9 bases aligning to TRBD1. This TCR came from a woman in her twenties or thirties in good health and CMV-seronegative. Sequenced: PBMCs. The CDR3 spells CASSGTGAGTGYTF. The CDR3 DNA sequence: TGTGCCAGCAGTGGGACAGGGGCAGGCACTGGCTACACCTTC.